Below are 5 T cell receptor beta chains sequenced from a single sample in a study of blood T cell repertoires in COVID-19. Clones were sequenced by immunoSEQ multiplex PCR, and TCRdb holds only the in-frame ones, with some missing. This sample has about 140,000 clones; roughly 90% occur once, and the top ten carry less than 5.5%. Sequenced: PBMCs or T cells enriched from blood (not recorded which). The receptors were sampled from a man aged 50-59 years who had recovered from COVID-19.

The rearrangement joins TRBV11-1 to TRBJ1-2; unclear D gene. The CDR3 loop spans 13 amino acids. Germline CDR1 and CDR2: SGHAT and FQDESV (reference sequence). V gave up 1 base and J gave up 2 bases, with 5 bases separating them. The chain's CDR3 is CASSLDRNYGYTF. The CDR3 DNA reads as TGTGCCAGCAGCTTAGACAGAAACTATGGCTACACCTTC. The full variable domain, completed using reference TRBV11-1 and TRBJ1-2, is EAEVAQSPRYKITEKSQAVAFWCDPISGHATLYWYRQILGQGPELLVQFQDESVVDDSQLPKDRFSAERLKGVDSTLKIQPAELGDSAMYLCASSLDRNYGYTFGSGTRLTVV.

This chain joins TRBV5-4 and TRBJ2-3; D is unresolved. Per germline, CDR1 SGHNT and CDR2 YYREEE (reference sequence). Trimming removed 2 bases from V and 1 base from J, with 8 bases in between. The CDR3 has 14 residues. The CDR3 DNA reads TGTGCCAGCAGCTTCCAGTCTGGCACAGATACGCAGTATTTT. Translating gives CASSFQSGTDTQYF.

This clone was recorded once. The V gene is TRBV28, the J gene TRBJ2-5; D not certain. There are 11 residues in the CDR3. Germline-derived CDR1 and CDR2 are MDHEN and SYDVKM. Trimming removed 3 bases from V and 5 bases from J, with 4 bases in between. CDR3 amino acids: CASSFSETQYF. The CDR3 coding sequence is TGTGCCAGCAGTTTTAGTGAGACCCAGTACTTC.

This sequence joins TRBV28 and TRBJ1-2; TRBD1 aligns across 8 bases. Trimming took 5 bases from V and 6 from J; bases not matched to a gene: 8. Per germline, CDR1 MDHEN and CDR2 SYDVKM. This CDR3 is built from 14 residues. CDR3 sequence: CASSGIGQGHGYTF. CDR3 DNA sequence: TGTGCCAGCAGTGGGATAGGACAGGGCCATGGCTACACCTTC.

This chain uses TRBV19 with TRBJ2-7; 9 nucleotides match TRBD2. The CDR3 is made up of 14 amino acids. After removal of 5 bases from V and 4 bases from J, the junction contained 6 bases not matched to a gene. CDR1 and CDR2 (germline): LNHDA, SQIVND (reference sequence). CDR3 coding DNA: TGTGCCAGTAGTCCCCAAGCGGGAGGATACGAGCAGTACTTC. The encoded protein is CASSPQAGGYEQYF.